A single sample is the source of the 25 T cell receptor beta chains below, sequenced in a study of T-cell reconstitution after alpha-beta-depleted transplantation in children. The library targeted TCRbeta and was prepared with unique molecular identifiers. TCRdb recomputed calls from the PCR reads with MiXCR, one row per CDR3 protein. This table has more than 500,000 distinct CDR3 sequences, roughly 11% appearing once. Sample: PBMCs, mostly from graft donor cells, taken 180 days after TCRalphabeta/CD19-depleted stem cell transplant. Receptors originate from a female patient aged 2 to 10 who had a stem cell transplant for aplastic anemia, so the T cells may come from the graft donor.

The chain joins TRBV11-1 to TRBJ2-3, with 8 bases matching TRBD2. The CDR3 extends over 18 amino acids. CDR1 is SGHAT and CDR2 is FQDESV in the germline V gene (reference sequence). V shed 3 bases and J 4 bases; nucleotides not matched to a gene: 15. CDR3: CASSFPPGGERSADTQYF. The CDR3 coding sequence is TGTGCCAGCAGCTTCCCTCCCGGGGGGGAGAGGAGCGCAGATACGCAGTATTTT.

The chain combines TRBV10-3 with TRBJ1-1; D is unresolved. V was clipped by 10 bases and J by 0 bases, with 9 bases between them. This CDR3 has 12 amino acids. Germline V gene sequence: CDR1 ENHRY, CDR2 SYGVKD. CDR3 sequence (DNA): TGTGCCACCCAGACGGTGAACACTGAAGCTTTCTTT. It is translated as CATQTVNTEAFF.

The chain joins TRBV20-1 to TRBJ2-3; D is possibly TRBD2 (6 bases). The V end lost 3 bases, the J end lost 1 base, and 14 bases lay between the germline ends. Germline lookup yields CDR1 DFQATT and CDR2 SNEGSKA (reference sequence). The CDR3 runs to 15 residues. CDR3 protein: CSASRLGSGTDTQYF. CDR3 DNA: TGCAGTGCTAGTCGTCTCGGGAGTGGCACAGATACGCAGTATTTT.

The table lists this clonotype with a few counts. This chain joins TRBV7-9 and TRBJ2-3; 10 bases align to TRBD2. Germline V gene sequence: CDR1 SEHNR, CDR2 FQNEAQ (reference sequence). Unmatched junction bases numbered 4, after V lost 3 bases and J lost 1 base. CDR3 length: 16 residues. This CDR3 is CASSLSSGSRTDTQYF. The CDR3 DNA is TGTGCCAGCAGCTTGTCTAGCGGGAGTCGCACAGATACGCAGTATTTT.

This chain connects TRBV5-1 to TRBJ2-1, with D tentatively TRBD1 (6 bases). Looked up from germline, CDR1 is SGHRS and CDR2 is YFSETQ. V shed 6 bases and J shed 8 bases, with 15 bases lying between them. CDR3 length: 13 residues. DNA of the CDR3: TGCGCCAGCAACACACAGGGTCGGCATGAGCAGTTCTTC. This codes for CASNTQGRHEQFF.

This clonotype was observed a handful of times. The genes are TRBV4-1 and TRBJ2-1, with 9 bases lining up with TRBD1. CDR3 size: 16 residues. The trim removed 3 bases at V and 3 bases at J, leaving 6 bases unmatched. From germline, CDR1 is MGHRA and CDR2 YSYEKL. Written as DNA, the CDR3 is TGCGCCAGCAGCCAGGAACCGACAGGGGGCTACAATGAGCAGTTCTTC. Translated, it gives CASSQEPTGGYNEQFF.

This clonotype was recorded a few times. The gene calls are TRBV28 and TRBJ1-2; D remains unclear. This CDR3 comprises 12 residues. Trimming removed 10 bases at V and 6 bases at J, with 15 bases between. Per germline, CDR1 MDHEN and CDR2 SYDVKM. The CDR3 bases are TGTGCCACTTGGCTAGTCCTGGATGGCTACACCTTC. Its translation: CATWLVLDGYTF.

This clonotype was recorded a few times. V gene TRBV6-2 or TRBV6-3 combines with J gene TRBJ2-3, with D possibly TRBD2 on 5 matching bases. V lost 2 bases and J 4 bases, leaving 10 bases between the germline ends. Germline-derived CDR1 and CDR2 are MNHEY and SVGEGT. The CDR3 loop spans 14 amino acids. The CDR3 DNA sequence: TGTGCCAGCAGTTACATTCTCGGGGCAGATACGCAGTATTTT. It translates to CASSYILGADTQYF.

This clonotype was seen only a few times. The chain links TRBV15 to TRBJ2-7; no firm D call. Trimming took 0 bases from V and 2 from J, leaving 5 bases between them. From germline, CDR1 is LNHNV and CDR2 YYDKDF (reference sequence). The CDR3 covers 13 residues. CDR3: CATSRDAPYEQYF. In DNA, the CDR3 is TGTGCCACCAGCAGAGATGCACCCTACGAGCAGTACTTC.

This clonotype was detected only a few times. J is TRBJ2-2 and V is TRBV24-1; tentatively, D is TRBD1 or TRBD2 (5 bases each). This CDR3 is built from 16 residues. CDR1 and CDR2 from the germline V gene are KGHDR and SFDVKD. Trimming removed 5 bases from V and 2 bases from J, with 14 bases in between. The CDR3 is CATSGVRGDNTGELFF. CDR3 coding DNA: TGTGCCACCAGTGGTGTCAGAGGGGACAACACCGGGGAGCTGTTTTTT.

This clonotype has more than one count but fewer than ten. The chain couples TRBV7-8 to TRBJ2-1; the D gene is possibly TRBD2 (5 bases). This CDR3 spans 15 amino acids. Germline lookup yields CDR1 SGHVS and CDR2 FQNEAQ. The V and J ends lost 3 bases and 5 bases respectively, with 14 bases between them. CDR3 loop: CASSFNSGINNEQFF. The CDR3 nucleotides are TGTGCCAGCAGCTTTAATTCGGGGATTAACAATGAGCAGTTCTTC.

This clonotype was recorded a few times. This chain joins TRBV7-9 and TRBJ1-2; D is possibly TRBD1 (5 bases). V lost 1 base and J 2 bases, leaving 11 bases between the germline ends. This CDR3 is built from 15 residues. Germline assignment: CDR1 SEHNR and CDR2 FQNEAQ (reference sequence). CDR3 sequence reads: CASSLVGRANYGYTF. The CDR3 coding sequence is TGTGCCAGCAGCTTAGTCGGCAGGGCAAACTATGGCTACACCTTC.

This clonotype came up many times. The rearrangement joins TRBV3-1 to TRBJ2-5, with 7 bases matching TRBD2. From germline, CDR1 is LGHDT and CDR2 YNNKEL (reference sequence). The CDR3 length is 16 residues. Losses at the gene ends were 3 bases for V and 1 base for J; bases not matched to a gene: 8. This CDR3 is CASSQQGGYSQETQYF. CDR3 coding DNA: TGTGCCAGCAGCCAGCAGGGAGGGTACTCCCAAGAGACCCAGTACTTC.

This clonotype has only a few counts. The chain has TRBV5-1 and TRBJ1-4, with TRBD1 matching over 10 bases. The ends lost 4 bases at V and 8 bases at J; junction bases unmatched: 5. This CDR3 spans 14 amino acids. Germline V gene data show CDR1 as SGHRS and CDR2 as YFSETQ. The CDR3 coding sequence is TGCGCCAGCAGCGGGACAGGGGAGGGCGAAAAACTGTTTTTT. Translation gives CASSGTGEGEKLFF.

The sample holds a few counts of this clonotype. The CDR3 coding sequence is TGTGCCAGCAGCTCATCCGATCCGGGACAGGGACCGGAGGGGGAGCTGTTTTTT. As protein: CASSSSDPGQGPEGELFF. The chain combines TRBV13 with TRBJ2-2; TRBD1 agrees at 9 bases. Per germline, CDR1 PRHDT and CDR2 FYEKMQ (reference sequence). The J segment lost 8 bases and the V segment lost 4 bases, leaving 17 bases of the junction unmatched. The CDR3 sequence is 18 residues long.

This chain joins TRBV27 and TRBJ1-2; D unclear. The CDR3 has 16 residues. Per germline, CDR1 MNHEY and CDR2 SMNVEV (reference sequence). V was shortened by 0 bases and J by 10 bases, with 21 bases between the two germline ends. The CDR3 DNA follows: TGTGCCAGCAGTTTATCTTTCCCCTCCTGGAGGCCGGTCTACACCTTC. Translated: CASSLSFPSWRPVYTF.

V usage is TRBV7-8 and J usage is TRBJ2-5; 10 bases are shared with TRBD2. With V trimmed by 0 bases and J by 5 bases, 12 bases remained unmatched. CDR3 size: 18 residues. Germline CDR1 SGHVS, CDR2 FQNEAQ. The CDR3 nucleotides read TGTGCCAGCAGCTTAGCGCTCAGAGCGGGAGGGCCCGGGGAGACCCAGTACTTC. Residues: CASSLALRAGGPGETQYF. The full variable domain, in which reference TRBV7-8 and TRBJ2-5 provide the parts outside the CDR3, is GAGVSQSPRYKVAKRGQDVALRCDPISGHVSLFWYQQALGQGPEFLTYFQNEAQLDKSGLPSDRFFAERPEGSVSTLKIQRTQQEDSAVYLCASSLALRAGGPGETQYFGPGTRLLVL.

This clonotype was observed a few times. The rearrangement uses TRBV10-3 and TRBJ2-5; 7 bases map to TRBD2. CDR1 is ENHRY and CDR2 is SYGVKD in the germline V gene. Trimming removed 5 bases from V and 3 bases from J; junction bases left unmatched: 6. The CDR3 runs 14 residues. The CDR3 coding sequence is TGTGCCATCAGTCCCGGGACTATCGAAGAGACCCAGTACTTC. Protein sequence: CAISPGTIEETQYF.

The sample holds a few counts of this clonotype. The CDR3 region is CASSQAGLMNTEAFF. The DNA for the CDR3 is TGTGCCAGCAGCCAAGCGGGACTTATGAACACTGAAGCTTTCTTT. V usage is TRBV3-1 and J usage is TRBJ1-1; a weak D match, TRBD1 (5 bases). The length of the CDR3 is 15 residues. CDR1 and CDR2 (germline): LGHDT, YNNKEL (reference sequence). The germline V and J ends were trimmed by 1 base and 0 bases, with 9 bases remaining between them.

V and J are TRBV6-2 or TRBV6-3 and TRBJ1-1; TRBD1 is a possible D gene (5 bases). This CDR3 spans 15 amino acids. Germline V gives CDR1 MNHEY, CDR2 SVGEGT. Trimming pared 5 bases from V and 0 bases from J, leaving 13 bases between. CDR3 sequence (DNA): TGTGCCAGCAGTCGGGACTTGGGGATGAACACTGAAGCTTTCTTT. It yields the protein CASSRDLGMNTEAFF.

The chain employs TRBV20-1 and TRBJ1-5, with 11 bases that match TRBD1. The CDR3 is 16 residues long. J was trimmed by 10 bases and V by 2 bases; bases with no gene match: 13. Germline-derived CDR1 and CDR2 are DFQATT and SNEGSKA (reference sequence). The DNA for the CDR3 is TGCAGTGCTAGAAATCCGGGACAGGGGGGAGGCGAACCCCAGCATTTT. It is translated as CSARNPGQGGGEPQHF.

The CDR3 nucleotides are TGTGCCAGCAGTTACTCGTTCGTGCCTAGCCGACGCGGGGAGAAAAACATTCAGTACTTC. Protein product: CASSYSFVPSRRGEKNIQYF. The chain carries TRBV6-2 or TRBV6-3 and TRBJ2-4; D may be TRBD2 (6 bases). Trimming pared 0 bases from V and 4 bases from J, leaving 25 bases between. The CDR3 covers 20 residues. Germline CDR1 is MNHEY and CDR2 is SVGEGT.

V and J are TRBV10-3 and TRBJ2-7; D is possibly TRBD2 (6 bases). Germline CDR1 is ENHRY and CDR2 is SYGVKD. CDR3 length: 14 amino acids. Trimming removed 4 bases at V and 4 bases at J, with 14 bases between. CDR3 nucleotide sequence: TGTGCCATCAGTGCTGGGCGGGATCAATACGAGCAGTACTTC. Translating it yields CAISAGRDQYEQYF.

Many counts were recorded for this clonotype. V usage is TRBV15 and J usage is TRBJ2-5; tentative D call: TRBD2 (6 bases). CDR3 length: 14 amino acids. CDR1 is LNHNV, CDR2 YYDKDF, per germline (reference sequence). V dropped 0 bases and J dropped 7 bases, with 12 bases sitting between them. The CDR3 coding sequence is TGTGCCACCAGCAGAGACAGGACTACGGGGACCCAGTACTTC. Amino acid sequence: CATSRDRTTGTQYF.

This clonotype turned up a few times. The chain carries TRBV29-1 and TRBJ2-7, with a weak D call TRBD1 (6 bases). This CDR3 has 14 residues. Germline CDR1 reads SQVTM; CDR2 reads ANQGSEA. V shed 5 bases and J shed 3 bases, with 17 bases lying between them. The CDR3 sequence is CSVSDRRTLYEQYF. CDR3 sequence (DNA): TGCAGCGTTTCCGACAGGCGAACCCTCTACGAGCAGTACTTC.